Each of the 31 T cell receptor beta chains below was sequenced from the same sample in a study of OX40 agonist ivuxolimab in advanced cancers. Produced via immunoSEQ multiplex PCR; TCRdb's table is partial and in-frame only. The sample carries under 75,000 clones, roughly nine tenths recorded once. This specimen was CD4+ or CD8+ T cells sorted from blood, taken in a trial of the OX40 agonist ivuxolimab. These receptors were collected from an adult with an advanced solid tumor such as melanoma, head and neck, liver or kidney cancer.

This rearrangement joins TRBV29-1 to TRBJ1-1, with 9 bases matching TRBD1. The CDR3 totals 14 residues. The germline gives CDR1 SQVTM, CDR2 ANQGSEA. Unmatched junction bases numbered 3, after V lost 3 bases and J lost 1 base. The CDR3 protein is CSVDPTGGNTEAFF. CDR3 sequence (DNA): TGCAGCGTTGACCCGACAGGGGGGAACACTGAAGCTTTCTTT.

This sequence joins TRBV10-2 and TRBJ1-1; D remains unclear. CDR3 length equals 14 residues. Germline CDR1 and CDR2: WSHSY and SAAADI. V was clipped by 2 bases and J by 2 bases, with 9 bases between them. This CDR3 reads CASSEIIGNTEAFF. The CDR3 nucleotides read TGCGCCAGCAGTGAGATTATCGGTAACACTGAAGCTTTCTTT.

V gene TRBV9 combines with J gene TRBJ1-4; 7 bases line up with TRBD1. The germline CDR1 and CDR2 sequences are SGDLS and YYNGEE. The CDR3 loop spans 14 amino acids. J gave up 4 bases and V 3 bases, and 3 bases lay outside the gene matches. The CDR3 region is CASSARQGNEKLFF. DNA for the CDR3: TGTGCCAGCAGCGCCCGACAGGGTAATGAAAAACTGTTTTTT.

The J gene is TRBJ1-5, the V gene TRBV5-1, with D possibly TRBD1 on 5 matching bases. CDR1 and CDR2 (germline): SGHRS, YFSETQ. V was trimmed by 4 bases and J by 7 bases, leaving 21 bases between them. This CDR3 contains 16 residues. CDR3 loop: CASSPEGAREGQPQHF. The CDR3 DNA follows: TGCGCCAGCAGCCCGGAGGGCGCCAGGGAGGGGCAGCCCCAGCATTTT.

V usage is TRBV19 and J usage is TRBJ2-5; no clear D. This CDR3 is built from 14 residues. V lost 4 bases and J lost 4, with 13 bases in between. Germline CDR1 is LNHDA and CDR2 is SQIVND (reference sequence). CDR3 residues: CASSTEPMGETQYF. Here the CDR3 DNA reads TGTGCCAGTAGTACAGAGCCTATGGGAGAGACCCAGTACTTC. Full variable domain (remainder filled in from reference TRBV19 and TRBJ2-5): DGGITQSPKYLFRKEGQNVTLSCEQNLNHDAMYWYRQDPGQGLRLIYYSQIVNDFQKGDIAEGYSVSREKKESFPLTVTSAQKNPTAFYLCASSTEPMGETQYFGPGTRLLVL.

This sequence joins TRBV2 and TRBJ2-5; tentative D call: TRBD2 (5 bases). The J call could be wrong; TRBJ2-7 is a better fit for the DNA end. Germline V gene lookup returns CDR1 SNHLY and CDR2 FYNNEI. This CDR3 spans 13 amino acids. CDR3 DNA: TGTGCCAGCAACAATAACGGGGCCTACGAGCAGTACTTC. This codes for CASNNNGAYEQYF.

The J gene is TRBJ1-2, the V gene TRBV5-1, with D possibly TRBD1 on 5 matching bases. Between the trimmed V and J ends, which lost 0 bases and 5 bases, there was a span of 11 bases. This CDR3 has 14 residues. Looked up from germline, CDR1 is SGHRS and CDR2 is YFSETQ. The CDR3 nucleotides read TGCGCCAGCAGCTTGGAAGTGACAGTTTATGGCTACACCTTC. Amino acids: CASSLEVTVYGYTF.

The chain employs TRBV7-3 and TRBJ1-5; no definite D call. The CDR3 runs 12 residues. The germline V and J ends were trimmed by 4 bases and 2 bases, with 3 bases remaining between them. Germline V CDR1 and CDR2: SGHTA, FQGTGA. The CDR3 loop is CASSSGNQPQHF. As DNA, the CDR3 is TGTGCCAGCAGCTCCGGCAATCAGCCCCAGCATTTT. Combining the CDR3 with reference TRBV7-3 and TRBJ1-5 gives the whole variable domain GAGVSQTPSNKVTEKGKYVELRCDPISGHTALYWYRQSLGQGPEFLIYFQGTGAADDSGLPNDRFFAVRPEGSVSTLKIQRTERGDSAVYLCASSSGNQPQHFGDGTRLSIL.

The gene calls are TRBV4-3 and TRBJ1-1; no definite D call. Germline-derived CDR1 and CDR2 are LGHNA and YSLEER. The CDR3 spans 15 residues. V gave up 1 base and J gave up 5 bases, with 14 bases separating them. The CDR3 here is CASSQVPGVATEAFF. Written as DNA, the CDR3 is TGCGCCAGCAGCCAAGTTCCCGGAGTTGCAACTGAAGCTTTCTTT.

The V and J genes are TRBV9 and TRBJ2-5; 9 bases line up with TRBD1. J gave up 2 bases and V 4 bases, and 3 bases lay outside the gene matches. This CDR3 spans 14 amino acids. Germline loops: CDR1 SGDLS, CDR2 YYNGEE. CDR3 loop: CASSMTGGQETQYF. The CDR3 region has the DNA TGTGCCAGCAGCATGACAGGGGGGCAAGAGACCCAGTACTTC.

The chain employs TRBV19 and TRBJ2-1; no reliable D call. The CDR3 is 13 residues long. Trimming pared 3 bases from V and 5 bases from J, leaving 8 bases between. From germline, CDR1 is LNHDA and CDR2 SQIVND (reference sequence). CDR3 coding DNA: TGTGCCAGTAGTATTGACCGCCACAATGAGCAGTTCTTC. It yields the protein CASSIDRHNEQFF.

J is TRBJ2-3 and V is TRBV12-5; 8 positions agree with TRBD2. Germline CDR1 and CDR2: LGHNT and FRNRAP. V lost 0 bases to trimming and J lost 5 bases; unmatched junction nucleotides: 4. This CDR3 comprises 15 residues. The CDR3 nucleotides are TGTGCTAGTGGTTTGGTAGCGGGGGCGCAAGATACGCAGTATTTT. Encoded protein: CASGLVAGAQDTQYF.

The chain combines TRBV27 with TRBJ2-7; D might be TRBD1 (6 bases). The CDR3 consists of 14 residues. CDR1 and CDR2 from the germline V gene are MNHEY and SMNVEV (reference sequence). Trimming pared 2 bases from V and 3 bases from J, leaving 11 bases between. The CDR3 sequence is CASSLASRGYEQYF. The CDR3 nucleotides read TGTGCCAGCAGTTTAGCGTCCAGGGGCTACGAGCAGTACTTC.

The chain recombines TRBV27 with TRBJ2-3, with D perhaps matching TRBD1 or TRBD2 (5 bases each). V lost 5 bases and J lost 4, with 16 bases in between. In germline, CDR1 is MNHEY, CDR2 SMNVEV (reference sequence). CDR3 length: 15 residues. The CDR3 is CASSTTGGGPDTQYF. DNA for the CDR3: TGTGCCAGCAGTACTACAGGTGGAGGCCCAGATACGCAGTATTTT.

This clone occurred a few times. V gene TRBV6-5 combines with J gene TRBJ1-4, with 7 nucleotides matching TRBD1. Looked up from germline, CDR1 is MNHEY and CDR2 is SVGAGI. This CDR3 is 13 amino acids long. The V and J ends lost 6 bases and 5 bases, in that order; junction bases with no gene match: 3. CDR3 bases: TGTGCCAGCAGGGGGACAGCAAATGAAAAACTGTTTTTT. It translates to CASRGTANEKLFF.

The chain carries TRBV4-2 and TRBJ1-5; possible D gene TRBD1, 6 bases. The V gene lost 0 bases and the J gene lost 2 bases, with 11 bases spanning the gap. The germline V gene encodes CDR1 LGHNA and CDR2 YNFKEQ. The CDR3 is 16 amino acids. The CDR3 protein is CASSQEWAGGNQPQHF. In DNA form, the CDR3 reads TGTGCCAGCAGCCAAGAATGGGCAGGGGGCAATCAGCCCCAGCATTTT.

CDR3 sequence: CASSVGAMNWGTEAFF. The CDR3 nucleotides read TGTGCCAGCAGTGTAGGGGCTATGAACTGGGGGACTGAAGCTTTCTTT. The V and J genes are TRBV6-1 and TRBJ1-1, with D possibly being TRBD1 (5 bases). The CDR3 is 16 amino acids. V was cut by 4 bases and J by 5 bases, with 20 bases left in between. The germline V gene encodes CDR1 MNHNS and CDR2 SASEGT.

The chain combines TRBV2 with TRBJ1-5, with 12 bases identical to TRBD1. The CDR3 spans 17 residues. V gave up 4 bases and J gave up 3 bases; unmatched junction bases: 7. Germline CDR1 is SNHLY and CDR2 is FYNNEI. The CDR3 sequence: CASSAARDRGHNQPQHF. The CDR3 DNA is TGTGCCAGCAGTGCTGCCCGGGACAGGGGGCACAATCAGCCCCAGCATTTT.

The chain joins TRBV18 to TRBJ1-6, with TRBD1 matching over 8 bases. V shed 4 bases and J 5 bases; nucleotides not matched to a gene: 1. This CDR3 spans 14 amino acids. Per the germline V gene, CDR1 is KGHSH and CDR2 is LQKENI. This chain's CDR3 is CASSQQGDNSPLHF. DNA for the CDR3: TGTGCCAGCTCACAACAGGGGGATAATTCACCCCTCCACTTT.

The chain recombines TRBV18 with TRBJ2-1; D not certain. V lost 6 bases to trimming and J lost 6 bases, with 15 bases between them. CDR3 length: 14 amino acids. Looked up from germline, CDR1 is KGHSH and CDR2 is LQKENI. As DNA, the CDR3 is TGTGCCAGCTCCCTTGAACTTCAGAGCAATGAGCAGTTCTTC. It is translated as CASSLELQSNEQFF.

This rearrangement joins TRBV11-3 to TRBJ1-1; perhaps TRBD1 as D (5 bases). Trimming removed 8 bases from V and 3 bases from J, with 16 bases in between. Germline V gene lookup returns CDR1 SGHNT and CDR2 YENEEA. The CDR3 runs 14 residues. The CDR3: CASSPGNGDTEAFF. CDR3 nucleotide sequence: TGTGCCAGCTCGCCAGGGAACGGCGACACTGAAGCTTTCTTT.

CDR3 coding DNA: TGTGCCAGCAGCTTAAGGAGGAAAGCGGGAGGCCGGGGCACAGATACGCAGTATTTT. It specifies CASSLRRKAGGRGTDTQYF. The chain carries TRBV7-9 and TRBJ2-3, with 9 positions matching TRBD2. The CDR3 runs to 19 residues. With V trimmed by 2 bases and J by 1 base, 13 bases remained unmatched. Germline CDR1 SEHNR, CDR2 FQNEAQ (reference sequence). The variable domain in full, with the rest retrieved from reference TRBV7-9 and TRBJ2-3, is DTGVSQNPRHKITKRGQNVTFRCDPISEHNRLYWYRQTLGQGPEFLTYFQNEAQLEKSRLLSDRFSAERPKGSFSTLEIQRTEQGDSAMYLCASSLRRKAGGRGTDTQYFGPGTRLTVL.

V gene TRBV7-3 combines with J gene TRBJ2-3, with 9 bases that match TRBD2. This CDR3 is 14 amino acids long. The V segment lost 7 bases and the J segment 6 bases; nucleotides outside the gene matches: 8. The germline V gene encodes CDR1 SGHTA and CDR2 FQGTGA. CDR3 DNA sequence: TGTGCCAGCAATAGCGGGAGAGTTGGGGATACGCAGTATTTT. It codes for CASNSGRVGDTQYF.

The CDR3 region is CATSRDRKRYYEQYF. The CDR3 nucleotides are TGTGCCACCAGCAGAGATCGTAAAAGATACTACGAGCAGTACTTC. The V and J genes are TRBV15 and TRBJ2-7; D gene ambiguous. The germline V gene encodes CDR1 LNHNV and CDR2 YYDKDF (reference sequence). The CDR3 covers 15 residues. Trimming stripped 0 bases from V and 3 bases from J, with 12 bases between.

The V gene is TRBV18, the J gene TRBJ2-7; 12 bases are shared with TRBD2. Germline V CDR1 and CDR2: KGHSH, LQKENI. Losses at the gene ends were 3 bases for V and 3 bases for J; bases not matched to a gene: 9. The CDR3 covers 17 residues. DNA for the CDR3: TGTGCCAGCTCACCGCCCACACTAGCGGGAGGCGTCTACGAGCAGTACTTC. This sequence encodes CASSPPTLAGGVYEQYF.

The CDR3 is CASSIREESSPLHF. CDR3 in DNA: TGTGCCAGTAGTATAAGGGAAGAAAGTTCACCCCTCCACTTT. The V call is TRBV19, the J call TRBJ1-6; unclear D gene. V was pared by 2 bases and J by 9 bases, with 11 bases between. This CDR3 comprises 14 residues. CDR1 and CDR2 from the germline V gene are LNHDA and SQIVND (reference sequence). Based on the CDR3 plus reference TRBV19 and TRBJ1-6, the full variable domain is DGGITQSPKYLFRKEGQNVTLSCEQNLNHDAMYWYRQDPGQGLRLIYYSQIVNDFQKGDIAEGYSVSREKKESFPLTVTSAQKNPTAFYLCASSIREESSPLHFGNGTRLTVT.

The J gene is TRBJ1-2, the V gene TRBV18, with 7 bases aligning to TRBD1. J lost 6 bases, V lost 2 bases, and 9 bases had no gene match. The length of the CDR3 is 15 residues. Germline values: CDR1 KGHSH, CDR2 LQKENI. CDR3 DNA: TGTGCCAGCTCACCAATGACCGGGACAGCCGATGGCTACACCTTC. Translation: CASSPMTGTADGYTF.

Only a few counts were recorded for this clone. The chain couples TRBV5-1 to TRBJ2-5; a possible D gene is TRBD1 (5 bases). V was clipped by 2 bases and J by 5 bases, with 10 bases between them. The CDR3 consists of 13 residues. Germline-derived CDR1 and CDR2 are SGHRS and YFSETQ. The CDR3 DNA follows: TGCGCCAGCAGCTTCGCAGGGCAGGAGACCCAGTACTTC. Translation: CASSFAGQETQYF.

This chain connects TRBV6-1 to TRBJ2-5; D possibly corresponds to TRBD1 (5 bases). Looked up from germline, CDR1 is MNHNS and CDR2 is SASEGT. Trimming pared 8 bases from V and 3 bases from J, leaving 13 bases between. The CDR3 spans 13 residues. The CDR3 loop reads CASLSGKKETQYF. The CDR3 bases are TGTGCCAGCCTCTCAGGGAAGAAAGAGACCCAGTACTTC.

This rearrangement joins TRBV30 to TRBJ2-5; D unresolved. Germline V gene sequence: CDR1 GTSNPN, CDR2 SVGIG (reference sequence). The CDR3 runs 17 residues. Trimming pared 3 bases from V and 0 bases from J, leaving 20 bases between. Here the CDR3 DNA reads TGTGCCTGGAGGTCTTTTCACCAGGTTGGGTACCAAGAGACCCAGTACTTC. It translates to CAWRSFHQVGYQETQYF.

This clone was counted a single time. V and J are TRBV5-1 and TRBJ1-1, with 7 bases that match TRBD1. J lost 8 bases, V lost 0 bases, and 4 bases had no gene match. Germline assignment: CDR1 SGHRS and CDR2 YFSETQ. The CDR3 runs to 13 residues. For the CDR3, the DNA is TGCGCCAGCAGCTTGGTGGGACAGAGGGAAGCTTTCTTT. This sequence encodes CASSLVGQREAFF.